This TCR beta chain stems from a study of T-cell memory formation after mild COVID-19. Overall study context: Largely donor-specific TCR clusters were found. The study's findings and limits: Chiefly within CM and EM were the contracting CD4+ clones; CD8+ ones were within EMRA. That cross-reactive memory joined was suggested by some responding clones appearing in pre-infection memory.

Deletions cut 7 bases from V and 7 bases from J, with 21 bases between. Germline CDR1 and CDR2: SGHNT and YYREEE (reference sequence). CDR3 length: 14 amino acids. TCR alpha and TCR beta cDNA libraries carrying sample barcodes and UMIs came from 5'RACE with constant-segment primers. TCRdb independently ran MiXCR on the 5' RACE reads; one entry per CDR3 protein. Counted here are 350,000 to 400,000 distinct CDR3 sequences, under 25% occurring once; the ten biggest clones make up approximately 12%. Details on this clonotype: Its specificity is unknown.

The chain has TRBV5-4 and TRBJ2-7, with D tentatively TRBD2 (5 bases). The material sequenced was PBMCs or a T cell subset sorted from them (not recorded which). The TCR comes from an adult woman who had mild COVID-19 (a few samples of this study predate the infection). Cell type and time point are not known. Written as DNA, the CDR3 is TGTGCCAGCCGCCGGCAGCGGAACCAAGGGGAGCAGTACTTC. Amino acid sequence: CASRRQRNQGEQYF.